This entry lists 28 T cell receptor beta chains sequenced from one sample in a study of blood T cell repertoires in COVID-19. Libraries were prepared by immunoSEQ multiplex PCR; TCRdb keeps only in-frame clonotypes and omits some of them. The data contain around 200,000 clones, 85% of them seen just once; the ten biggest clones take up 18%. The specimen sequenced was PBMCs or T cells enriched from blood (not recorded which). Receptors originate from a man in his forties who had recovered from COVID-19.

CDR3 region: CASSITGGLGNSPLHF. The DNA of the CDR3 is TGTGCCAGTAGTATTACAGGGGGCCTCGGAAATTCACCCCTCCACTTT. This chain connects TRBV19 to TRBJ1-6, with 9 bases matching TRBD1. CDR1 and CDR2 (germline): LNHDA, SQIVND (reference sequence). V lost 3 bases and J lost 7; bases outside the gene matches: 7. The CDR3 totals 16 residues.

The rearrangement links TRBV14 to TRBJ1-5; no clear D. CDR3 size: 13 residues. Germline V lookup: CDR1 SGHDN, CDR2 FVKESK. The V end was cut by 10 bases, the J end by 6 bases, with 16 bases between. CDR3 amino acids: CANRREKCQPQHF. CDR3 bases: TGTGCCAATCGAAGGGAGAAGTGTCAGCCCCAGCATTTT.

Here the CDR3 DNA reads TGTGCCAGCAGTTACAGGGACATCCCTAACTATGGCTACACCTTC. Translation: CASSYRDIPNYGYTF. The V gene is TRBV6-2 or TRBV6-3, the J gene TRBJ1-2, with D possibly being TRBD1 (6 bases). V was clipped by 2 bases and J by 0 bases, with 10 bases between them. Germline-derived CDR1 and CDR2 are MNHEY and SVGEGT. The CDR3 length is 15 residues.

The chain has TRBV30 and TRBJ1-5, with D perhaps matching TRBD1 (5 bases). The CDR3 runs to 18 residues. CDR1 and CDR2 from the germline V gene are GTSNPN and SVGIG (reference sequence). The V gene lost 5 bases and the J gene lost 3 bases, with 26 bases spanning the gap. The CDR3 DNA is TGTGCCTGGTCACCGCGCCCAGGGCCCCTTTCCCTCAATCAGCCCCAGCATTTT. Protein sequence: CAWSPRPGPLSLNQPQHF. The full variable domain, with the rest looked up from reference TRBV30 and TRBJ1-5, is SQTIHQWPATLVQPVGSPLSLECTVEGTSNPNLYWYRQAAGRGLQLLFYSVGIGQISSEVPQNLSASRPQDRQFILSSKKLLLSDSGFYLCAWSPRPGPLSLNQPQHFGDGTRLSIL.

The chain has TRBV12-3 or TRBV12-4 and TRBJ2-1; D gene unclear. Trimming took off 6 bases at V and 5 bases at J, with 8 bases between the two ends. The CDR3 totals 12 residues. The CDR3 DNA is TGTGCCAGCAGCCCCACAAACAATGAGCAGTTCTTC. Its translation: CASSPTNNEQFF.

This clone was counted a single time. V is TRBV9 and J is TRBJ2-1; weak D call: TRBD2 (6 bases). V was clipped by 4 bases and J by 6 bases, with 14 bases between them. The CDR3 totals 14 residues. The germline gives CDR1 SGDLS, CDR2 YYNGEE. CDR3 sequence (DNA): TGTGCCAGCAGCACCGGGACTGGGGCCAATGAGCAGTTCTTC. Protein: CASSTGTGANEQFF.

J is TRBJ1-3 and V is TRBV3-1 (or the pseudogene TRBV3-2); no firm D call. Trimming pared 7 bases from V and 4 bases from J, leaving 14 bases between. Germline values: CDR1 LGHDT, CDR2 YNNKEL (reference sequence). The CDR3 has 14 amino acids. The CDR3 bases are TGTGCCAGCACCCCTGTGGGCTCCGGAAACACCATATATTTT. Residues: CASTPVGSGNTIYF.

V is TRBV10-3 and J is TRBJ2-1; D is possibly TRBD1 (5 bases). The germline CDR1 and CDR2 sequences are ENHRY and SYGVKD. V lost 5 bases and J 5 bases, leaving 19 bases between the germline ends. The CDR3 loop spans 16 amino acids. The CDR3 DNA is TGTGCCATCAGTTCCCTTCCCTTGACAGATAACAATGAGCAGTTCTTC. This encodes CAISSLPLTDNNEQFF.

The rearrangement uses TRBV2 and TRBJ2-5; 7 bases agree with TRBD2. Germline V CDR1 and CDR2: SNHLY, FYNNEI. The CDR3 has 13 residues. With V trimmed by 8 bases and J by 2 bases, 5 bases remained unmatched. This CDR3 reads CASCQGLQETQYF. The CDR3 DNA is TGTGCCAGCTGCCAGGGACTACAAGAGACCCAGTACTTC.

The rearrangement joins TRBV2 to TRBJ2-4; a possible D gene is TRBD2 (6 bases). Trimming took off 6 bases at V and 1 base at J, with 13 bases between the two ends. The CDR3 loop spans 15 amino acids. CDR1 and CDR2 (germline): SNHLY, FYNNEI. For the CDR3, the DNA is TGTGCCAGCAGCCAGGGCGGGGCGGCCAAAAACATTCAGTACTTC. Translating it yields CASSQGGAAKNIQYF.

The CDR3 region is CASRGQGAVETQYF. The CDR3 DNA reads as TGTGCCAGCAGGGGACAGGGGGCCGTGGAGACCCAGTACTTC. The rearrangement uses TRBV6-5 and TRBJ2-5; 12 nucleotides align to TRBD1. Trimming at V came to 6 bases and at J to 5 bases, leaving 4 bases not matched to a gene. There are 14 residues in the CDR3. CDR1 is MNHEY, CDR2 SVGAGI, per germline.

This chain connects TRBV20-1 to TRBJ2-7, with unresolved D. The CDR3 sequence is 11 residues long. Germline loops: CDR1 DFQATT, CDR2 SNEGSKA (reference sequence). Trimming shortened V by 1 base and J by 6 bases, and 7 bases separated the two germline ends. The CDR3 nucleotides are TGCAGTGCTAGAGCCGGTTTCGAGCAGTACTTC. This gives the protein CSARAGFEQYF.

This clone has only a few counts. The chain links TRBV7-2 to TRBJ2-1, with D perhaps matching TRBD2 (6 bases). The ends were cut back, 1 base at V and 6 bases at J, with 13 bases in the middle. CDR1 and CDR2 from the germline V gene are SGHTA and FQGNSA. The CDR3 consists of 15 residues. The CDR3, as DNA: TGTGCCAGCAGCTTAGGGACCCTCGGGGGCAATGAGCAGTTCTTC. This encodes CASSLGTLGGNEQFF.

The chain carries TRBV30 and TRBJ2-1; 11 positions match TRBD2. With V trimmed by 2 bases and J by 6 bases, 9 bases remained unmatched. The CDR3 has 16 amino acids. Germline assignment: CDR1 GTSNPN and CDR2 SVGIG (reference sequence). CDR3 in DNA: TGTGCCTGGAGTCATCAAAGACTAGCGGGGTTCAATGAGCAGTTCTTC. Its protein product is CAWSHQRLAGFNEQFF.

This clone came up a few times. The chain carries TRBV5-8 and TRBJ1-2; D is ambiguous. Trimming pared 6 bases from V and 2 bases from J, leaving 14 bases between. The germline V gene has CDR1 SGHTS and CDR2 YDEGEE. CDR3 length: 14 residues. CDR3 sequence (DNA): TGTGCCAGCATCTTCTCGGGTGGAAACTATGGCTACACCTTC. The encoded protein is CASIFSGGNYGYTF.

The chain is built from TRBV18 and TRBJ2-1; 9 nucleotides agree with TRBD1. V lost 4 bases and J lost 9; bases outside the gene matches: 10. The CDR3 runs 15 residues. Germline V gives CDR1 KGHSH, CDR2 LQKENI. The CDR3 sequence is CASSHGTGSSSEQFF. The DNA for the CDR3 is TGTGCCAGCTCACATGGGACAGGGTCTTCGTCTGAGCAGTTCTTC.

The chain carries TRBV11-3 and TRBJ2-7; D is unresolved. The ends were cut back, 5 bases at V and 0 bases at J, with 8 bases in the middle. Germline V gene data show CDR1 as SGHNT and CDR2 as YENEEA. CDR3 length: 13 amino acids. CDR3 protein: CASSRLSSYEQYF. The DNA for the CDR3 is TGTGCCAGCAGCCGACTCAGCTCCTACGAGCAGTACTTC.

The V gene is TRBV9, the J gene TRBJ2-1; the match to TRBD2 covers 8 bases. This CDR3 has 16 amino acids. Germline trimming cut 3 bases from V and 7 bases from J; bases unmatched to any gene: 12. CDR1 and CDR2 from the germline V gene are SGDLS and YYNGEE. The CDR3 spells CASSDPPSGSANEQFF. The DNA for the CDR3 is TGTGCCAGCAGCGACCCCCCGAGCGGGAGCGCGAATGAGCAGTTCTTC.

Comments on this clone: The same CDR3 arises from other DNA sequences in this sample as well. This chain links TRBV18 with TRBJ2-3; 7 bases are shared with TRBD1. The CDR3 loop spans 13 amino acids. Germline loops: CDR1 KGHSH, CDR2 LQKENI. Unmatched junction bases numbered 0, after V lost 3 bases and J lost 3 bases. CDR3 in amino acids: CASSPGQTDTQYF. The CDR3, as DNA: TGTGCCAGCTCACCGGGACAGACAGATACGCAGTATTTT.

The chain has TRBV25-1 and TRBJ1-5, with 8 bases fitting TRBD1. From germline, CDR1 is MGHDK and CDR2 SYGVNS. J was trimmed by 7 bases and V by 3 bases; bases with no gene match: 8. The CDR3 totals 15 residues. The CDR3 reads CASSDPWQGAQPQHF. For the CDR3, the DNA is TGTGCCAGCAGTGATCCTTGGCAGGGGGCACAGCCCCAGCATTTT.

The chain links TRBV5-8 to TRBJ2-7; a possible D gene is TRBD1 (5 bases). The CDR3 covers 13 residues. The germline V and J ends were trimmed by 4 bases and 1 base, with 9 bases remaining between them. Germline CDR1 SGHTS, CDR2 YDEGEE. Here the CDR3 DNA reads TGTGCCAGCAGCCCAAGGGGATCCTACGAGCAGTACTTC. This gives the protein CASSPRGSYEQYF.

Details on this clone: Additional DNA sequences in this sample encode the identical CDR3. J is TRBJ2-1 and V is TRBV15; 13 bases line up with TRBD2. The germline V gene encodes CDR1 LNHNV and CDR2 YYDKDF (reference sequence). The junction had 0 bases not matched to a gene; V was cut back by 1 base and J by 6 bases. The CDR3 sequence is 15 residues long. The CDR3 loop is CATSRGTSGSNEQFF. Written as DNA, the CDR3 is TGTGCCACCAGCAGAGGGACTAGCGGGAGCAATGAGCAGTTCTTC.

Here the CDR3 reads CASSLGGGYGYTF. The CDR3 DNA sequence: TGTGCCAGCAGCTTAGGAGGGGGCTATGGCTACACCTTC. The chain recombines TRBV11-2 with TRBJ1-2, with D tentatively TRBD1 (6 bases). The germline V gene has CDR1 SGHAT and CDR2 FQNNGV. Trimming left V 1 base short and J 4 bases short, with 7 bases between. The CDR3 extends over 13 amino acids.

This clone was seen a single time. The chain couples TRBV11-3 to TRBJ2-5, with D possibly being TRBD1 (6 bases). Trimming pared 2 bases from V and 5 bases from J, leaving 15 bases between. Germline V lookup: CDR1 SGHNT, CDR2 YENEEA. This CDR3 is 15 amino acids long. The CDR3 coding sequence is TGTGCCAGCAGCTTAAGCCCCACAGGGTCGGAGACCCAGTACTTC. Its protein is CASSLSPTGSETQYF.

J is TRBJ2-1 and V is TRBV2, with 8 bases identical to TRBD1. The junction had 8 bases not matched to a gene; V was cut back by 5 bases and J by 5 bases. CDR1 SNHLY and CDR2 FYNNEI come from the germline V gene. The CDR3 has 15 residues. CDR3 coding DNA: TGTGCCAGCAGTCAATACGACAGGGGTAACAATGAGCAGTTCTTC. Translating gives CASSQYDRGNNEQFF.

This chain connects TRBV5-1 to TRBJ2-7; D call uncertain. The CDR3 is 14 residues long. Germline-derived CDR1 and CDR2 are SGHRS and YFSETQ. With 2 bases removed from V and 2 bases from J, the gap between germline ends came to 11 bases. The DNA of the CDR3 is TGCGCCAGCAGCTTAGGCAGGCAAACCTACGAGCAGTACTTC. Translated, it gives CASSLGRQTYEQYF. Full variable domain (outside the CDR3, taken from reference TRBV5-1 and TRBJ2-7): KAGVTQTPRYLIKTRGQQVTLSCSPISGHRSVSWYQQTPGQGLQFLFEYFSETQRNKGNFPGRFSGRQFSNSRSEMNVSTLELGDSALYLCASSLGRQTYEQYFGPGTRLTVT.

A few counts support this clone. V is TRBV4-1 and J is TRBJ2-1; 9 bases agree with TRBD2. The CDR3 spans 17 residues. Germline trimming cut 1 base from V and 0 bases from J; bases unmatched to any gene: 4. The V gene's germline CDR1 is MGHRA and CDR2 YSYEKL. The CDR3, as DNA: TGCGCCAGCAGCCAAGGAGATAGCGGGAGCTCCTACAATGAGCAGTTCTTC. Its protein is CASSQGDSGSSYNEQFF.

The V call is TRBV19, the J call TRBJ1-2; D unresolved. Trimming took 7 bases from V and 8 from J, leaving 14 bases between them. This CDR3 comprises 12 residues. The germline V gene encodes CDR1 LNHDA and CDR2 SQIVND (reference sequence). The CDR3 DNA sequence: TGTGCCAGTAATTTGGGGAGGAACGGCTACACCTTC. This codes for CASNLGRNGYTF.